Given below is one T cell receptor (beta chain) in context. The antigen remains unidentified. These data are taken from a study of cytomegalovirus exposure and HLA in healthy donors. Study background: According to later analysis, the same platform produced the 100 to 150 validation and approximately 630 first-cohort repertoires.

Only in-frame clones appear in the TCRdb table, and some are missing; sequencing was by immunoSEQ multiplex PCR. The sample has 190,000 or so clones; roughly 84% are singletons. CDR1 and CDR2 (germline): SGHRS, YFSETQ. The CDR3 is 11 residues long. The ends were cut back, 4 bases at V and 7 bases at J, with 9 bases in the middle. Study findings and constraints: That first-cohort TCR clusters tended to co-occur in the 90 to 150 validation repertoires was found in a later analysis. High sensitivity and specificity were reportedly achieved when the classifier diagnosed cytomegalovirus status. Rarity held for most TCR sequences, but there were some public TCRs that occurred in many donors.

Sequenced: PBMCs. The rearrangement joins TRBV5-1 to TRBJ2-7; the D gene is possibly TRBD2 (5 bases). This clonotype was obtained from a young woman in good health and CMV-seropositive. This CDR3 is CASSQQREQYF. The CDR3 nucleotides read TGCGCCAGCAGCCAACAGCGGGAGCAGTACTTC.